The sequence of this T cell receptor (beta chain) was determined in a study of beta chain features in type 1 diabetes. Findings and caveats of the study: More deletions and fewer insertions at VDJ junctions were found in patients with type 1 diabetes.

The ends were cut back, 3 bases at V and 3 bases at J, with 8 bases in the middle. Germline CDR1 and CDR2: MNHEY and SMNVEV (reference sequence). CDR3 length equals 13 residues. Remarks on this clone: Its specificity is not known.

The whole isolated RNA underwent reverse transcription, so sequencing captured expressed TCRB transcripts. The data were produced by immunoSEQ multiplex PCR, yet TCRdb's version contains in-frame clones alone and is incomplete. The top ten clones hold 2% to 2.5% of a sample with about 59,000 clones, about 61% of them seen once. This sequence originates from a woman between 18 and 29 years old in good health. V usage is TRBV27 and J usage is TRBJ1-1, with D unclear. Material: Tregs from blood. CDR3 protein: CASSLNGDTEAFF. The CDR3 DNA follows: TGTGCCAGCAGTTTGAATGGAGACACTGAAGCTTTCTTT.